Given below is one TCR beta chain in context. The antigen remains unidentified. This specimen comes from a study of T cell responses to AZD1222 COVID-19 vaccine. General study points: Among the donors, most were white British and more were female, and clonal diversity was possibly underestimated.

This table comes from immunoSEQ multiplex PCR, and its TCRdb copy is limited to in-frame clones, with some not included. The sample records 85,000 to 120,000 clones, about 90% being singletons. Per the germline V gene, CDR1 is LNHDA and CDR2 is SQIVND (reference sequence). The germline V and J ends were trimmed by 4 bases and 2 bases, with 0 bases remaining between them. This CDR3 has 12 residues. J is TRBJ2-6 and V is TRBV19, with no clear D. The sequencing here drew on peripheral blood, taken on day 0 of AZD1222 vaccination. The receptor's source is an adult in good health. CDR3 amino acids: CASSTGANVLTF. The CDR3 coding sequence is TGTGCCAGTAGTACTGGGGCCAACGTCCTGACTTTC. Full variable domain (rest looked up from reference TRBV19 and TRBJ2-6): DGGITQSPKYLFRKEGQNVTLSCEQNLNHDAMYWYRQDPGQGLRLIYYSQIVNDFQKGDIAEGYSVSREKKESFPLTVTSAQKNPTAFYLCASSTGANVLTFGAGSRLTVL.